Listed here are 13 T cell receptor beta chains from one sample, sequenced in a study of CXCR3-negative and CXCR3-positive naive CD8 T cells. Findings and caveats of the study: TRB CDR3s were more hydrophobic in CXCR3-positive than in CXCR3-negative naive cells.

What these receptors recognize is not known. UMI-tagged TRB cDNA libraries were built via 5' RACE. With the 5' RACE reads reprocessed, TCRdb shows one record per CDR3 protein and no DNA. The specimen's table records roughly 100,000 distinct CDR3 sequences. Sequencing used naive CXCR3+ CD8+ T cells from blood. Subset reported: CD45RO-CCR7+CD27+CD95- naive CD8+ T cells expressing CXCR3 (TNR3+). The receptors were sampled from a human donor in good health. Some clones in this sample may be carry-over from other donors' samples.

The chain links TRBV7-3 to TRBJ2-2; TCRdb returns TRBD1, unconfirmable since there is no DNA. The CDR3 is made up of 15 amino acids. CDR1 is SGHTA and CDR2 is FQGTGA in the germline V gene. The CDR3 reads CASSPRDKNTGELFF.

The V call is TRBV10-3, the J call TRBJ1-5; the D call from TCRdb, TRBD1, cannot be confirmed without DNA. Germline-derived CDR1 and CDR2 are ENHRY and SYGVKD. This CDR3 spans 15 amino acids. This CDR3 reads CATSAQGASNQPQHF.

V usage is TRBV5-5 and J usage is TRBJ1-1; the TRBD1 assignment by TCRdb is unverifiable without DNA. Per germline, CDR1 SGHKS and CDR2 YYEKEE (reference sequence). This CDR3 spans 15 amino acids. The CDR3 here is CASSLEGGLWAEAFF.

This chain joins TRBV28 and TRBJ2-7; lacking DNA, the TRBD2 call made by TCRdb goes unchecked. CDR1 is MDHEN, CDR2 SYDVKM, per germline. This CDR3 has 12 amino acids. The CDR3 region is CASSLTDWEQYF.

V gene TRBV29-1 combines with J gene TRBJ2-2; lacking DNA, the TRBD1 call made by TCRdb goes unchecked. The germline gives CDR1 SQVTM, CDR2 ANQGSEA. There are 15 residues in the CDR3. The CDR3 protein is CSVELVGMNTGELFF.

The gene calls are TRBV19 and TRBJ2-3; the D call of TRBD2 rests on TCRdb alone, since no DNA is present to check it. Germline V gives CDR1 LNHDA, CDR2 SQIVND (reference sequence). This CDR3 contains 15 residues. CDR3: CASSSLSTNSDTQYF. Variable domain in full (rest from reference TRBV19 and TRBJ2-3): DGGITQSPKYLFRKEGQNVTLSCEQNLNHDAMYWYRQDPGQGLRLIYYSQIVNDFQKGDIAEGYSVSREKKESFPLTVTSAQKNPTAFYLCASSSLSTNSDTQYFGPGTRLTVL.

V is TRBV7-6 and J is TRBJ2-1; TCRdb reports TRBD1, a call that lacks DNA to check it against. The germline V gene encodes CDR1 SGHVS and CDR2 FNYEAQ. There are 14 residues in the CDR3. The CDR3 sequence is CASSLAGPGNEQFF.

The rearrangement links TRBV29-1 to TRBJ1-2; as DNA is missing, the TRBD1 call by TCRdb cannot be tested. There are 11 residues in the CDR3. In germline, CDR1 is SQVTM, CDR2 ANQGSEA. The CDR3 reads CSVAWADGYTF.

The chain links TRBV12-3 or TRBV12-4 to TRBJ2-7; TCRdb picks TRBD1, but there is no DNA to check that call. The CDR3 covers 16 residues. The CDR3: CASSFRDTMPNNEQYF.

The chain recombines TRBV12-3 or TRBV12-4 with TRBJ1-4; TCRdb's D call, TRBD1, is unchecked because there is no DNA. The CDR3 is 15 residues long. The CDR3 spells CASSLAEGFGEKLFF.

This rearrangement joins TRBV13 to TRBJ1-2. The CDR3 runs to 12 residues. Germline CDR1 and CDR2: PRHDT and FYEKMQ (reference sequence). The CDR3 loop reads CASSLGWSGYTF.

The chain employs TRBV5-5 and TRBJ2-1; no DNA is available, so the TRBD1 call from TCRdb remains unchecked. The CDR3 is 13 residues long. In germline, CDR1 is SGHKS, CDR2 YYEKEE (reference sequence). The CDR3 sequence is CASSLDRGTEQFF.

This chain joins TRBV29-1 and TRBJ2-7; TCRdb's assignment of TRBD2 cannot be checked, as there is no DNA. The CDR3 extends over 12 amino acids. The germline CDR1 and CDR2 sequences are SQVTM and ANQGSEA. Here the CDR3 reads CSVQTSGYEQYF.